The 4 T cell receptor beta chains reported below all come from one sample, sequenced in a study of T cells in Graves' hyperthyroidism and ophthalmopathy. The CDR3 regions of TCR beta were amplified from RNA transcripts. Initially, a first-round RT-PCR of the TCR CDR3 employed the HTBI primer set. TCRdb itself ran the multiplex PCR reads through MiXCR, one entry per CDR3 protein. This repertoire shows about 380,000 distinct CDR3 sequences, 13% to 15% found once; its top ten account for roughly a fifth. The specimen was blood. All receptors derive from a woman aged 25 to 39 with Graves' ophthalmopathy.

The J gene is TRBJ1-4, the V gene TRBV5-5, with a weak D call TRBD1 (6 bases). Trimming took 2 bases from V and 8 from J, leaving 19 bases between them. CDR3 length: 16 amino acids. Germline assignment: CDR1 SGHKS and CDR2 YYEKEE (reference sequence). This CDR3 reads CASSFDRWNLREKLFF. The CDR3 nucleotides are TGTGCCAGCAGCTTCGACAGGTGGAACCTAAGGGAAAAACTGTTTTTT.

This clonotype was observed a handful of times. This rearrangement joins TRBV5-8 to TRBJ1-6, with D perhaps matching TRBD1 (6 bases). Germline V gene data show CDR1 as SGHTS and CDR2 as YDEGEE. The germline V and J ends were trimmed by 5 bases and 8 bases, with 11 bases remaining between them. CDR3 length: 13 residues. CDR3 DNA sequence: TGTGCCAGCAGGGAACCAGGGGATTCACCCCTCCACTTT. Residues: CASREPGDSPLHF.

This clonotype has a count of ten or more. DNA of the CDR3: TGTGCCAATCTGGACAGGGGGCCCTACGAGCAGTACTTC. It specifies CANLDRGPYEQYF. The V gene is TRBV25-1, the J gene TRBJ2-7; 11 positions agree with TRBD1. With 10 bases clipped from V and 2 bases from J, the junction kept 4 bases outside the gene matches. CDR3 length: 13 residues. Germline loops: CDR1 MGHDK, CDR2 SYGVNS.

This clonotype was picked up a small number of times. The genes are TRBV12-5 and TRBJ2-1; 8 bases map to TRBD2. This CDR3 contains 15 residues. Germline V lookup: CDR1 LGHNT, CDR2 FRNRAP. V trimming: 6 bases; J trimming: 3 bases; junction bases outside the gene matches: 7. The CDR3 loop is CASGPPGGYYNEQFF. In nucleotides, the CDR3 is TGTGCTAGTGGACCTCCGGGAGGGTACTACAATGAGCAGTTCTTC.